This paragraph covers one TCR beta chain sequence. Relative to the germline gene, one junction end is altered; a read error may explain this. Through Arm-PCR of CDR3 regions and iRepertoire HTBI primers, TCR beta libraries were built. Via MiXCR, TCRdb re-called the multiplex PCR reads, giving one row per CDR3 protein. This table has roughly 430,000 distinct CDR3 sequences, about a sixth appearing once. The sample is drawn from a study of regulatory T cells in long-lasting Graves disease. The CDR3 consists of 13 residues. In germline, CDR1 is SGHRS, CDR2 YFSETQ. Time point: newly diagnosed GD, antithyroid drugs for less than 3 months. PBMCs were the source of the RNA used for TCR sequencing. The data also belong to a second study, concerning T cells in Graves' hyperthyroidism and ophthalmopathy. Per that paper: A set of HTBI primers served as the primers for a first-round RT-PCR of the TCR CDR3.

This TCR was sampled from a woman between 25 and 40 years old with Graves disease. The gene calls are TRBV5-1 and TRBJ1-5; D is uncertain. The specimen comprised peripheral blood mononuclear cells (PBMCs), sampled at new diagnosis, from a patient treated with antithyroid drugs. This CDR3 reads CTSSLERGQPQHF. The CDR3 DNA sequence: TGCACCAGCAGCTTGGAACGGGGTCAGCCCCAGCATTTT.